Only a few counts were recorded for the clone carrying this T cell receptor (beta chain). As yet, its antigen is unknown. CDR3 length: 14 residues. Germline V lookup: CDR1 SNHLY, CDR2 FYNNEI. Trimming left V 6 bases short and J 6 bases short, with 12 bases between. This entry is derived from a study of cytomegalovirus exposure and HLA in healthy donors. PCR involved 60 Vbeta and 13 Jbeta primers. Libraries were prepared by immunoSEQ multiplex PCR; TCRdb keeps only in-frame clonotypes and omits some of them. Of 200,000 or so clones in the sample, 78% were seen once. Study-level points and caveats: The majority of TCR sequences were rare, yet some public TCRs appeared in many donors. Cytomegalovirus association was assigned to about 150 TCR beta chains. It was assumed in the presence/absence analyses that sequencing depth was roughly uniform across donors. Based on reports, TCR beta sequences accurately predicted HLA-A and HLA-B alleles for most subjects.

This clonotype was sampled from a woman in her thirties in good health and CMV-seropositive. The chain links TRBV2 to TRBJ1-6; D is ambiguous. Source material: PBMCs. The CDR3 DNA reads as TGTGCCAGCAGCGCCTCGGGTTTTAATTCACCCCTCCACTTT. Translated, it gives CASSASGFNSPLHF.